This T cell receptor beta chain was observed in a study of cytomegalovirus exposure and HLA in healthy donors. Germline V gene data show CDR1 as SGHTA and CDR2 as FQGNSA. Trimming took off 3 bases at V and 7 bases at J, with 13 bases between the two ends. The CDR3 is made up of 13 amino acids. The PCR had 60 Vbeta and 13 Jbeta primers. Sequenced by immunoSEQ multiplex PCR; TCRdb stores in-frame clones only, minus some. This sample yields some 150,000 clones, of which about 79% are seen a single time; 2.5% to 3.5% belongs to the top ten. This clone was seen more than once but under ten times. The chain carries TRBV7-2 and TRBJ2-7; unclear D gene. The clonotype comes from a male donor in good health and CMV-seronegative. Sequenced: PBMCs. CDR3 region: CASSFYRESEQYF. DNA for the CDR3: TGTGCCAGCAGCTTTTACAGAGAGTCTGAGCAGTACTTC.